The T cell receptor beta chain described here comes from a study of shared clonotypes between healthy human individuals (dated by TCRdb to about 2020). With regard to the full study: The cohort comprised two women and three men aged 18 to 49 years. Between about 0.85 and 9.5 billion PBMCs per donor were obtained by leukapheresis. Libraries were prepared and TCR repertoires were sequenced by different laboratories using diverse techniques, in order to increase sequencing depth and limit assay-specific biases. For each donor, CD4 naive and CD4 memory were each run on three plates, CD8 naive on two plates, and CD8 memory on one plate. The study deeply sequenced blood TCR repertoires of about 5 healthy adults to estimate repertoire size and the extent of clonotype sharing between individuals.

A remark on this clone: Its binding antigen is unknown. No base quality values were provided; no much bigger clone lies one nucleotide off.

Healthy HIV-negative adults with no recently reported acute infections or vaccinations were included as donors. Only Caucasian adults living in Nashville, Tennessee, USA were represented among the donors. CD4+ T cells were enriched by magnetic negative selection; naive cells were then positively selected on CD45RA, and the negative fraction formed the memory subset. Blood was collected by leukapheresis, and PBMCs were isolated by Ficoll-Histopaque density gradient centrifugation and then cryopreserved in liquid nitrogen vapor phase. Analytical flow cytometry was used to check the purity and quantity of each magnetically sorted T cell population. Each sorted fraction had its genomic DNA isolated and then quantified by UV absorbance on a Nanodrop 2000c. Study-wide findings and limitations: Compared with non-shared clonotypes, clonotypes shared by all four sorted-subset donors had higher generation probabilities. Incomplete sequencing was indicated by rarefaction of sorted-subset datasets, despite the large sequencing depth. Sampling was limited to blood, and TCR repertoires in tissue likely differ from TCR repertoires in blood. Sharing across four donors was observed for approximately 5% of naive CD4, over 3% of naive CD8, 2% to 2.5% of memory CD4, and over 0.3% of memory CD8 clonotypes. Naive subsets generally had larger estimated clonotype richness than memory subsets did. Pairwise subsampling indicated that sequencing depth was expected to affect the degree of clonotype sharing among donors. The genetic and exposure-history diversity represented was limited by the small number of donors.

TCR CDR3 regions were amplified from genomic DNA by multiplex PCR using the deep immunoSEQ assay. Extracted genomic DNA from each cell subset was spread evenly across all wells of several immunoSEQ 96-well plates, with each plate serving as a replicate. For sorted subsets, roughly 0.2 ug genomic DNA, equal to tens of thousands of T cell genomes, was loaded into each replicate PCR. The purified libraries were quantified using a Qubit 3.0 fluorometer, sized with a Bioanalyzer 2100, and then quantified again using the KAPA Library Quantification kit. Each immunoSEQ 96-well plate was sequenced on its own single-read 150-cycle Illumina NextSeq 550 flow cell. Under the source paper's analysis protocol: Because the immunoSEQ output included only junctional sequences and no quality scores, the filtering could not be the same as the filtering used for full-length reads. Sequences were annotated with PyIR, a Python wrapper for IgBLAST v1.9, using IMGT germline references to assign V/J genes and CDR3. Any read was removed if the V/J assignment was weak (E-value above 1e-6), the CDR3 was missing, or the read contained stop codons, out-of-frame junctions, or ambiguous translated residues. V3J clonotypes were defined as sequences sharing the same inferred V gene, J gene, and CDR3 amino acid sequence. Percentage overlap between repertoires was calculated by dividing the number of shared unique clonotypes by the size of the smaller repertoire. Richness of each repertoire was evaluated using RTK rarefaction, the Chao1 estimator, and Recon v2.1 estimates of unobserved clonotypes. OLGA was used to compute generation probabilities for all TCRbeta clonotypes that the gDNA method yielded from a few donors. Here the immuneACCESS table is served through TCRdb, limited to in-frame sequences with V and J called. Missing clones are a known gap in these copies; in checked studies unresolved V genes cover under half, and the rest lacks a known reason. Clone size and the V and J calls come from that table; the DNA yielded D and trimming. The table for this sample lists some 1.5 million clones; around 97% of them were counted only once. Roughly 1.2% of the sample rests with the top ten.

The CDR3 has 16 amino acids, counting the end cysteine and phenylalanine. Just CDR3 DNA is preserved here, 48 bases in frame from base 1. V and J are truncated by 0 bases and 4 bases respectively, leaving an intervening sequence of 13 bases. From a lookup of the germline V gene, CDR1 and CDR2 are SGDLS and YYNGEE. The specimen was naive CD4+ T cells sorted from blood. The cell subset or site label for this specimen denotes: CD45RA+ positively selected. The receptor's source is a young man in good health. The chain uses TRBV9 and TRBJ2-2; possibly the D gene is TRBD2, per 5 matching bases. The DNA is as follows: TGTGCCAGCAGCGTAGCGGGATCCTCTAGCACCGGGGAGCTGTTTTTT. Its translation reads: CASSVAGSSSTGELFF.